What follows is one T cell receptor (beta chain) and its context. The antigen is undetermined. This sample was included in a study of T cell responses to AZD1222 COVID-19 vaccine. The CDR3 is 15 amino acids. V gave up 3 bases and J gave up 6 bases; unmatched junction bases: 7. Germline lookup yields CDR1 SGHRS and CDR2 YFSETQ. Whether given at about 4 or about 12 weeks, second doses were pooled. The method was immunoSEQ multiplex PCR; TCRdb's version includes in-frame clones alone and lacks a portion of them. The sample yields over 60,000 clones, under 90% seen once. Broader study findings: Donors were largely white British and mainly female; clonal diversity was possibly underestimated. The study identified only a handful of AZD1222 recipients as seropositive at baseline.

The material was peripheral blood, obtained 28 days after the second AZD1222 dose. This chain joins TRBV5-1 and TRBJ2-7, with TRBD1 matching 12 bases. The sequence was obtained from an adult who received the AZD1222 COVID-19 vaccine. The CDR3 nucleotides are TGCGCCAGCAGCTGGGGGACAGGGGGCATCGGCGAGCAGTACTTC. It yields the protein CASSWGTGGIGEQYF.